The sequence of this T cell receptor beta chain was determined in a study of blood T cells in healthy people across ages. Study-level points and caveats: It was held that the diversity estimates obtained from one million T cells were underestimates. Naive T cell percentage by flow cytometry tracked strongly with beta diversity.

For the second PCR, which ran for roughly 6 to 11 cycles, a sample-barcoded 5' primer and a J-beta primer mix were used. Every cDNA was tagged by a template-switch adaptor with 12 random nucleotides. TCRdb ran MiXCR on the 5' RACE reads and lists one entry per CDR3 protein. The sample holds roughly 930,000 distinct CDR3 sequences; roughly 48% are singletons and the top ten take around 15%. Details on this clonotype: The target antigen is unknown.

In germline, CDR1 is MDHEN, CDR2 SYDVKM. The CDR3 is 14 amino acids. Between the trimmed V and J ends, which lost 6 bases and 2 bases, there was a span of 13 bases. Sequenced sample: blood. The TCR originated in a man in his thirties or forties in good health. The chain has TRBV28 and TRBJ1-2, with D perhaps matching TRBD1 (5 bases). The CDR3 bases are TGTGCCAGCAGACTGGGACGGGGGAACTATGGCTACACCTTC. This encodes CASRLGRGNYGYTF.